These T cell receptor beta chains were read from a single sample in a study of blood T cell repertoires in COVID-19. TCRdb's copy holds only in-frame clones and misses some; the assay was immunoSEQ multiplex PCR. This table has about 440,000 clones, around 88% appearing once. The sequenced sample was peripheral blood. These receptors were taken from a woman between 45 and 65 years old with COVID-19, enrolled during active disease. The conserved cysteine and the conserved F or W are not part of the CDR3 here.

v_gene	j_gene	CDR3aa
TRBV7-2	TRBJ1-2	ASSLSGGYGYT
TRBV5-1	TRBJ1-1	ASSEGTEAF
TRBV5-1	TRBJ2-3	ASSFTLGGETDTQY
TRBV10-3	TRBJ1-4	AISEPGEKLF
TRBV5-1	TRBJ1-3	ASSLVGAQSGNTIY
TRBV14	TRBJ2-2	ASSRTGGFTGELF
TRBV18	TRBJ2-5	ASSLQIQETQY
TRBV4-1	TRBJ2-3	ASSQDTQRDTQY
TRBV6-1	TRBJ2-3	ASRLDRTTDTQY
TRBV29-1	TRBJ2-2	SVKSGGADGELF
TRBV21-1	TRBJ2-3	ASSPGTSGGPQY
TRBV7-6	TRBJ2-1	ASSFDQGNEQF
TRBV19	TRBJ2-3	ASSIGQGLTDTQY
TRBV5-1	TRBJ1-2	ASSPDRAGYT
TRBV30	TRBJ2-4	AWSVDRRKNIQY
TRBV30	TRBJ1-2	AWSVGDYGYT
TRBV3-1/TRBV3-2	TRBJ1-2	ASSQASTDPNYGYT
TRBV19	TRBJ2-4	ASSSLAGGRLIAKNIQY